This TCR beta chain was profiled in a study of shared clonotypes between healthy human individuals (dated by TCRdb to 2018 to 2020). Regarding the complete study: The cohort comprised two women and a few men aged 18 to 49 years. Per donor, three plates each were used for CD4 naive and CD4 memory, two for CD8 naive, and one for CD8 memory. Per donor, leukapheresis produced somewhere between about 0.9 and 9.5 billion PBMCs. Different laboratories and diverse techniques were used to prepare libraries and sequence TCR repertoires, to increase sequencing depth and limit assay-specific biases. To estimate repertoire size and how much clonotype sharing occurs between individuals, the study deeply sequenced the blood TCR repertoires of five healthy adults. General conclusions and limits of the study: Pairwise subsampling led to the expectation that sequencing depth would affect the degree of clonotype sharing among donors. Rarefaction of sorted-subset datasets indicated incomplete sequencing despite the large sequencing depth. Naive subsets generally had larger estimated clonotype richness than memory subsets did. When several donors were compared, the shared fraction of clonotypes was about 5% for naive CD4, over 3% for naive CD8, more than 2% for memory CD4, and roughly 0.4% for memory CD8. Compared with non-shared clonotypes, clonotypes shared by all four sorted-subset donors had higher generation probabilities. Because the study included only a small number of donors, the genetic and exposure-history diversity represented was limited. Only blood was sampled, and tissue TCR repertoires likely differ from those in blood.

Using the deep immunoSEQ assay, multiplex PCR amplified TCR CDR3 regions from genomic DNA. For each cell subset, the extracted genomic DNA was distributed evenly across all wells of several immunoSEQ 96-well plates, and each plate served as one replicate. For sorted subsets, roughly 200 ng of genomic DNA, equivalent to some 30,000 T cell genomes, went into each replicate PCR. Purified libraries were measured with a Qubit 3.0 fluorometer, size-checked on a Bioanalyzer 2100, and measured again with the KAPA Library Quantification kit. Each immunoSEQ 96-well plate was sequenced on its own single-read 150-cycle Illumina NextSeq 550 flow cell. On the study's bioinformatics: Because the immunoSEQ output included only junctional sequences and no quality scores, the filtering could not be the same as the filtering used for full-length reads. To assign V/J genes and CDR3, sequences were annotated against IMGT germline references using PyIR, a Python wrapper for IgBLAST v1.9. Reads with weak V/J assignments (E-value above 1e-6), missing CDR3, stop codons, out-of-frame junctions, or ambiguous translated residues were removed. V3J clonotypes were defined by identical inferred V gene, J gene, and CDR3 amino acid sequence. Percentage overlap between repertoires was calculated by dividing the number of shared unique clonotypes by the size of the smaller repertoire. RTK rarefaction, the Chao1 estimator, and Recon v2.1 estimates of unobserved clonotypes were used to assess repertoire richness. OLGA was used to compute generation probabilities for all TCRbeta clonotypes that the gDNA method yielded from four donors. The table was pulled from immuneACCESS by TCRdb, which kept in-frame rearrangements only. Such tables lose some clones; where checked, under half of the loss comes from unresolved V genes, and the rest has no known cause. Clonal size and the V and J genes are those of that table, whereas D and trimming came from the DNA. This sample holds 2,500,000 or so clones; around 93% were observed only once. The top ten clones comprise about 0.41% of the sample.

Deletion took 1 base off V and 3 bases off J, with a span of 8 bases between the germline ends. Spanning cysteine to phenylalanine, the CDR3 consists of 14 amino acids. Only CDR3 DNA remains: 42 bases, in frame from the first base. CDR1 SGHVS and CDR2 FQNEAQ were looked up in the germline V gene. With respect to this clone: Its antigen specificity is not known. The record has no base qualities; no much larger clone is one base away.

Donors were healthy HIV-negative adults with no recently reported acute infections or vaccinations. Every donor was a Caucasian adult residing in Nashville, Tennessee, USA. CD4+ T cells were enriched by magnetic negative selection, after which naive cells were positively selected on CD45RA and the negative fraction was taken as the memory subset. Blood was obtained by leukapheresis, after which PBMCs were separated by Ficoll-Histopaque density gradient centrifugation and cryopreserved in liquid nitrogen vapor phase. Analytical flow cytometry was used to check the purity and quantity of each magnetically sorted T cell population. From each sorted fraction, genomic DNA was isolated and quantified by UV absorbance on a Nanodrop 2000c.

The specimen was naive CD4+ T cells from PBMCs. The sample's cell subset or site label, decoded: CD45RA+ positively selected. The receptor chain draws on TRBV7-8 and TRBJ2-3, with the D segment identity uncertain. The source of this sequence is a man between 18 and 29 years old in good health. Some clones in this sample may be carry-over from other donors' samples. The sequenced DNA: TGTGCCAGCAGCTTAGAGGTGGGGACAGATACGCAGTATTTT. Translated, this gives CASSLEVGTDTQYF.